One and the same sample provided the 9 T cell receptor beta chains below, sequenced in a study of early T cells in non-severe SARS-CoV-2 infection. TCRdb independently ran MiXCR on the 5' RACE reads; one entry per CDR3 protein. The table records under 35,000 distinct CDR3 sequences, about 9.5% of them present only once. Sequenced input: whole blood. These receptors were collected from an adult who was a healthcare worker with PCR-confirmed SARS-CoV-2 infection or an uninfected control (not recorded which).

In this sample, this clonotype turned up many times. Mismatch with germline at one junction end may stem from a read error. The chain joins TRBV5-6 to TRBJ2-1, with 9 bases lining up with TRBD2. This CDR3 spans 13 amino acids. Looked up from germline, CDR1 is SGHDT and CDR2 is YYEEEE. The CDR3 reads CASSLRAGGNGVF. Here the CDR3 DNA reads TGTGCCAGCAGCTTGAGAGCGGGGGGAAACGGAGTCTTC.

This clonotype was counted at least ten times. This chain uses TRBV12-3 or TRBV12-4 with TRBJ2-3; D unclear. V dropped 6 bases and J dropped 2 bases, with 15 bases sitting between them. The CDR3 totals 15 residues. In DNA, the CDR3 is TGTGCCAGCAGCCTGGGGTTTCTACCCACAGATACGCAGTATTTT. Translating gives CASSLGFLPTDTQYF.

The J gene is TRBJ2-3, the V gene TRBV24-1, with 8 bases aligning to TRBD1. Germline CDR1 reads KGHDR; CDR2 reads SFDVKD. This CDR3 comprises 16 residues. J lost 2 bases, V lost 3 bases, and 6 bases had no gene match. In nucleotides, the CDR3 is TGTGCCACCAGTGATAGCGGACAGGGTACCACAGATACGCAGTATTTT. Protein sequence: CATSDSGQGTTDTQYF.

This clonotype showed up many times. V is TRBV10-3 and J is TRBJ1-2; D not resolved. Per the germline V gene, CDR1 is ENHRY and CDR2 is SYGVKD. CDR3 length: 12 residues. V lost 7 bases, J lost 3 bases, and 9 bases lay in between. CDR3 nucleotide sequence: TGTGCCATCAATTCCATTTACTATGGCTACACCTTC. Protein: CAINSIYYGYTF.

The chain employs TRBV30 and TRBJ2-2, with unresolved D. CDR3 size: 14 residues. The germline V gene encodes CDR1 GTSNPN and CDR2 SVGIG (reference sequence). The ends were cut back, 2 bases at V and 0 bases at J, with 7 bases in the middle. The CDR3 DNA reads as TGTGCCTGGAGTTGGCCGGCGAACACCGGGGAGCTGTTTTTT. Residues: CAWSWPANTGELFF.

This clonotype was observed many times. The genes are TRBV25-1 and TRBJ2-3; D may match TRBD1 or TRBD2 (5 bases each). The CDR3 spans 15 residues. Per germline, CDR1 MGHDK and CDR2 SYGVNS. The ends were cut back, 3 bases at V and 3 bases at J, with 13 bases in the middle. The CDR3 sequence is CASSDDRGGTDTQYF. CDR3 bases: TGTGCCAGCAGTGATGACCGGGGCGGGACAGATACGCAGTATTTT.

This clonotype showed up many times. The chain links TRBV29-1 to TRBJ2-7; D may be TRBD2 (6 bases). Trimming cost V 6 bases and J 4 bases, with 13 bases left between them. The CDR3 sequence is 12 residues long. Germline V gene lookup returns CDR1 SQVTM and CDR2 ANQGSEA. CDR3 sequence: CSVGGRPYEQYF. The CDR3 DNA reads TGCAGCGTCGGAGGGAGGCCGTACGAGCAGTACTTC.

This clonotype has ten or more counts. The chain carries TRBV29-1 and TRBJ2-5, with D possibly TRBD2 on 5 matching bases. V lost 3 bases, J lost 5 bases, and 16 bases lay in between. CDR1 and CDR2 (germline): SQVTM, ANQGSEA. This CDR3 is built from 14 residues. CDR3: CSVDTGEVGETQYF. The CDR3 nucleotides read TGCAGCGTTGATACCGGGGAAGTCGGGGAGACCCAGTACTTC.

This clonotype has a count of ten or more. The J gene is TRBJ2-1, the V gene TRBV7-6, with 7 bases identical to TRBD1. This CDR3 region has 17 residues. Germline V gives CDR1 SGHVS, CDR2 FNYEAQ. V shed 4 bases, J shed 6 bases, and the junction held 15 bases outside the gene matches. The CDR3 protein is CASSSSPDRAQSNEQFF. The CDR3 DNA reads as TGTGCCAGCAGCTCCTCTCCCGACAGGGCGCAGTCCAATGAGCAGTTCTTC.